The 29 T cell receptor beta chains below were found in one sample sequenced in a study of blood T cell repertoires in COVID-19. Profiling relied on immunoSEQ multiplex PCR, and the TCRdb table lists in-frame clones only, not all of them. The sample shows 250,000 to 300,000 clones, 75% to 90% of them seen only once. The sample taken for sequencing was PBMCs or T cells enriched from blood (not recorded which). These receptors originate from a middle-aged woman who had recovered from COVID-19.

The CDR3: CASSRIGTFYEQYF. CDR3 in DNA: TGTGCCAGCAGTCGGATCGGGACTTTCTACGAGCAGTACTTC. J is TRBJ2-7 and V is TRBV2; tentative D call: TRBD2 (6 bases). The ends were cut back, 5 bases at V and 3 bases at J, with 14 bases in the middle. CDR3 length: 14 amino acids. The V gene's germline CDR1 is SNHLY and CDR2 FYNNEI.

This chain links TRBV11-2 with TRBJ2-5; tentatively, D is TRBD2 (6 bases). CDR3 length: 14 residues. Germline V gene sequence: CDR1 SGHAT, CDR2 FQNNGV. The V and J ends lost 0 bases and 5 bases respectively, with 10 bases between them. CDR3 amino acids: CASSLDGGAETQYF. The CDR3 DNA follows: TGTGCCAGCAGCTTAGACGGGGGAGCCGAGACCCAGTACTTC.

This chain joins TRBV18 and TRBJ1-5, with TRBD1 identical over 8 bases. CDR3 length equals 14 residues. Per the germline V gene, CDR1 is KGHSH and CDR2 is LQKENI. V trimming: 4 bases; J trimming: 15 bases; junction bases outside the gene matches: 14. Here the CDR3 DNA reads TGTGCCAGCTCACACACAGGGGGGAGCTATTCTCGGCATTTT. It is translated as CASSHTGGSYSRHF.

This chain uses TRBV27 with TRBJ1-2, with 10 bases fitting TRBD1. The CDR3 length is 16 residues. With V trimmed by 3 bases and J by 5 bases, 9 bases remained unmatched. Germline CDR1 reads MNHEY; CDR2 reads SMNVEV (reference sequence). CDR3 DNA: TGTGCCAGCAGTTTCAACCGGGACAGGGGCGGTTATGGCTACACCTTC. Its protein is CASSFNRDRGGYGYTF.

This clone was seen a single time. The V call is TRBV6-5, the J call TRBJ2-3; 10 bases agree with TRBD1. CDR3 length: 14 amino acids. In germline, CDR1 is MNHEY, CDR2 SVGAGI. V lost 6 bases to trimming and J lost 5 bases; unmatched junction nucleotides: 5. Here the CDR3 reads CASRDRGRGDTQYF. In DNA, the CDR3 is TGTGCCAGCAGAGACAGGGGGCGCGGAGATACGCAGTATTTT.

The chain is built from TRBV5-6 and TRBJ2-2; 9 positions agree with TRBD2. This CDR3 has 15 residues. V lost 5 bases, J lost 6 bases, and 8 bases stayed unmatched. Germline lookup yields CDR1 SGHDT and CDR2 YYEEEE. The CDR3 DNA reads as TGTGCCAGCAGTTGGCCTAGCGGGAAGGCCGGGGAGCTGTTTTTT. Its translation: CASSWPSGKAGELFF.

The CDR3 DNA reads as TGTGCCATCAGTGAGTCGCAGGGACCGGGGGATCAGCCCCAGCATTTT. Its protein is CAISESQGPGDQPQHF. The chain carries TRBV10-3 and TRBJ1-5, with D possibly being TRBD1 (5 bases). V was pared by 0 bases and J by 5 bases, with 14 bases between. The CDR3 runs 16 residues. Germline V lookup: CDR1 ENHRY, CDR2 SYGVKD.

This clone was found a few times. The chain employs TRBV6-6 and TRBJ1-5; D is ambiguous. The CDR3 length is 14 residues. CDR1 is MNHNY, CDR2 SVGAGI, per germline (reference sequence). Trimming removed 5 bases at V and 3 bases at J, with 11 bases between. The CDR3 sequence: CASSPANPNQPQHF. CDR3 in DNA: TGTGCCAGCAGTCCCGCGAACCCCAATCAGCCCCAGCATTTT.

This clone was observed a few times. The chain couples TRBV5-8 to TRBJ1-2; D not resolved. V shed 4 bases and J shed 7 bases, with 20 bases lying between them. Germline CDR1 is SGHTS and CDR2 is YDEGEE. CDR3 length: 15 residues. The CDR3 here is CASSRSRAGYGGYTF. The CDR3 nucleotides read TGTGCCAGCAGCCGGTCGAGGGCAGGATATGGTGGCTACACCTTC.

The chain uses TRBV7-9 and TRBJ1-1, with TRBD1 matching 7 bases. Germline V lookup: CDR1 SEHNR, CDR2 FQNEAQ (reference sequence). V shed 9 bases, J shed 4 bases, and the junction held 5 bases outside the gene matches. This CDR3 contains 12 residues. CDR3 sequence: CARRQGRTEAFF. The CDR3 nucleotides read TGTGCCAGGAGACAGGGTCGCACTGAAGCTTTCTTT.

DNA of the CDR3: TGCAGCGTTGCGCAGGAACTTAATTCACCCCTCCACTTT. It encodes CSVAQELNSPLHF. The genes are TRBV29-1 and TRBJ1-6, with D unresolved. The CDR3 is made up of 13 amino acids. Germline V gene lookup returns CDR1 SQVTM and CDR2 ANQGSEA. Trimming removed 4 bases from V and 6 bases from J, with 10 bases in between. The full variable domain, in which reference TRBV29-1 and TRBJ1-6 provide the parts outside the CDR3, is SAVISQKPSRDICQRGTSLTIQCQVDSQVTMMFWYRQQPGQSLTLIATANQGSEATYESGFVIDKFPISRPNLTFSTLTVSNMSPEDSSIYLCSVAQELNSPLHFGNGTRLTVT.

V usage is TRBV15 and J usage is TRBJ2-1; perhaps TRBD2 as D (6 bases). Germline V gene lookup returns CDR1 LNHNV and CDR2 YYDKDF (reference sequence). The CDR3 extends over 18 amino acids. V gave up 1 base and J gave up 2 bases, with 18 bases separating them. The CDR3 DNA reads TGTGCCACCAGCAGAGCAGCATTTGTCGGGAGCACCTACAATGAGCAGTTCTTC. Translated: CATSRAAFVGSTYNEQFF.

The rearrangement uses TRBV4-1 and TRBJ1-2; D call uncertain. CDR1 is MGHRA and CDR2 is YSYEKL in the germline V gene. CDR3 length: 16 residues. The V end lost 0 bases, the J end lost 1 base, and 12 bases lay between the germline ends. CDR3: CASSQDRRGNNYGYTF. CDR3 bases: TGCGCCAGCAGCCAAGATCGGCGGGGAAATAACTATGGCTACACCTTC.

The gene calls are TRBV5-1 and TRBJ1-2; no definite D call. Germline CDR1 reads SGHRS; CDR2 reads YFSETQ. The V end lost 6 bases, the J end lost 0 bases, and 15 bases lay between the germline ends. The CDR3 sequence is 15 residues long. This CDR3 is CASNRAGNPNYGYTF. DNA for the CDR3: TGCGCCAGCAACCGGGCGGGGAACCCTAACTATGGCTACACCTTC.

V usage is TRBV10-1 and J usage is TRBJ2-3; TRBD2 matches at 14 bases. Germline CDR1 WNHNN, CDR2 SYGVQD (reference sequence). The CDR3 runs 14 residues. With 4 bases clipped from V and 10 bases from J, the junction kept 4 bases outside the gene matches. The CDR3 bases are TGCGCCAGCAGTGGGACTAGCGGGGGGTTTGCGCAGTATTTT. Protein: CASSGTSGGFAQYF.

The genes are TRBV3-1 (or the pseudogene TRBV3-2) and TRBJ2-3, with 8 positions matching TRBD2. Germline CDR1 LGHDT, CDR2 YNNKEL (reference sequence). V was clipped by 4 bases and J by 5 bases; unmatched bases: 5. The CDR3 has 14 residues. The DNA for the CDR3 is TGTGCCAGCAGCCGCCGGGGGGGGGAAGATACGCAGTATTTT. This gives the protein CASSRRGGEDTQYF.

This sequence joins TRBV6-5 and TRBJ1-1, with D maybe TRBD1 (5 bases). The CDR3 length is 13 residues. The V gene's germline CDR1 is MNHEY and CDR2 SVGAGI. With 3 bases removed from V and 3 bases from J, the gap between germline ends came to 8 bases. CDR3 bases: TGTGCCAGCAGTTATGACAGCTACACTGAAGCTTTCTTT. Amino acids: CASSYDSYTEAFF.

This clone was detected only once. This chain links TRBV6-2 or TRBV6-3 with TRBJ1-5; possible D gene TRBD1, 6 bases. Germline V lookup: CDR1 MNHEY, CDR2 SVGEGT. The length of the CDR3 is 18 residues. V was shortened by 4 bases and J by 1 base, with 20 bases between the two germline ends. The DNA of the CDR3 is TGTGCCAGCAGTTCCCCGAAACTATACAGGGAGAGCAATCAGCCCCAGCATTTT. This sequence encodes CASSSPKLYRESNQPQHF.

The table lists this clone with a few counts. V gene TRBV2 combines with J gene TRBJ2-7, with 10 bases lining up with TRBD2. Per the germline V gene, CDR1 is SNHLY and CDR2 is FYNNEI. This CDR3 comprises 13 residues. V gave up 4 bases and J gave up 7 bases; unmatched junction bases: 4. In DNA form, the CDR3 reads TGTGCCAGCAGTGCCGAGCGGGAGGGGGAGCAGTACTTC. Translated: CASSAEREGEQYF.

This chain links TRBV5-1 with TRBJ2-1; perhaps TRBD1 as D (6 bases). This CDR3 is 17 amino acids long. The germline V gene has CDR1 SGHRS and CDR2 YFSETQ. V was pared by 6 bases and J by 6 bases, with 25 bases between. The CDR3: CASTIAAAQGVSNEQFF. The CDR3 nucleotides read TGCGCCAGCACAATTGCGGCAGCACAGGGAGTTAGCAATGAGCAGTTCTTC.

V usage is TRBV2 and J usage is TRBJ2-7; 11 bases line up with TRBD2. CDR3 length: 14 residues. CDR1 is SNHLY and CDR2 is FYNNEI in the germline V gene. V trimming: 7 bases; J trimming: 3 bases; junction bases outside the gene matches: 5. CDR3 nucleotides: TGTGCCAGCACCCCTACTAGCGGGAGCTACGAGCAGTACTTC. It encodes CASTPTSGSYEQYF.

The chain has TRBV5-1 and TRBJ2-1; 8 bases match TRBD1. Germline assignment: CDR1 SGHRS and CDR2 YFSETQ. This CDR3 has 17 residues. Trimming removed 4 bases from V and 3 bases from J; junction bases left unmatched: 12. The CDR3 sequence: CASSPDPTGANYNEQFF. The CDR3 DNA sequence: TGCGCCAGCAGCCCGGACCCGACAGGGGCCAACTACAATGAGCAGTTCTTC.

The rearrangement joins TRBV20-1 to TRBJ2-5; D gene unclear. Trimming took 3 bases from V and 5 from J, leaving 13 bases between them. Germline V gene sequence: CDR1 DFQATT, CDR2 SNEGSKA (reference sequence). CDR3 length: 13 residues. In DNA, the CDR3 is TGCAGTGCTAGTTGGTCCAGGATGGAGACCCAGTACTTC. As protein: CSASWSRMETQYF.

This chain joins TRBV4-1 and TRBJ2-4; a weak D match, TRBD1 (5 bases). Germline CDR1 and CDR2: MGHRA and YSYEKL. Trimming shortened V by 2 bases and J by 6 bases, and 17 bases separated the two germline ends. This CDR3 contains 16 residues. The DNA of the CDR3 is TGCGCCAGCAGCCAACCCAGGGAAAGAGGCGGAAACATTCAGTACTTC. As protein: CASSQPRERGGNIQYF.

This chain links TRBV5-1 with TRBJ1-2; D unclear. The germline CDR1 and CDR2 sequences are SGHRS and YFSETQ. The V end lost 2 bases, the J end lost 3 bases, and 11 bases lay between the germline ends. The CDR3 spans 14 residues. CDR3 DNA sequence: TGCGCCAGCAGCTTATCTCTCGGTGACTATGGCTACACCTTC. Residues: CASSLSLGDYGYTF. Using reference TRBV5-1 and TRBJ1-2 for the parts outside the CDR3, the full variable domain is KAGVTQTPRYLIKTRGQQVTLSCSPISGHRSVSWYQQTPGQGLQFLFEYFSETQRNKGNFPGRFSGRQFSNSRSEMNVSTLELGDSALYLCASSLSLGDYGYTFGSGTRLTVV.

This chain links TRBV14 with TRBJ1-4; 12 bases are shared with TRBD1. Losses at the gene ends were 4 bases for V and 8 bases for J; bases not matched to a gene: 5. Germline CDR1 is SGHDN and CDR2 is FVKESK. The CDR3 length is 15 residues. The CDR3 reads CASSRMGQGAEKLFF. The CDR3 DNA is TGTGCCAGCAGCCGAATGGGACAGGGGGCCGAAAAACTGTTTTTT.

This clone was seen more than once but under ten times. Distinct nucleotide sequences in the sample also encode this CDR3. The V and J genes are TRBV6-5 and TRBJ1-1, with TRBD1 matching over 7 bases. CDR1 and CDR2 from the germline V gene are MNHEY and SVGAGI. The CDR3 loop spans 12 amino acids. The junction had 1 base not matched to a gene; V was cut back by 6 bases and J by 3 bases. CDR3 DNA sequence: TGTGCCAGCAGGCAGGGGGACACTGAAGCTTTCTTT. Translating it yields CASRQGDTEAFF.

The chain carries TRBV7-6 and TRBJ1-1, with a possible D match to TRBD1 (6 bases). Between the trimmed V and J ends, which lost 5 bases and 10 bases, there was a span of 17 bases. The CDR3 covers 13 residues. Germline V gives CDR1 SGHVS, CDR2 FNYEAQ. The CDR3 loop is CASSETGGAGAFF. CDR3 nucleotide sequence: TGTGCCAGCAGCGAGACGGGGGGCGCGGGAGCTTTCTTT.

V is TRBV6-5 and J is TRBJ2-1; 8 positions match TRBD1. This CDR3 spans 15 amino acids. V gave up 4 bases and J gave up 7 bases; unmatched junction bases: 9. Germline V gives CDR1 MNHEY, CDR2 SVGAGI. CDR3 nucleotide sequence: TGTGCCAGCAGTTTCCGACAGGGGTGGAGAAATGAGCAGTTCTTC. This codes for CASSFRQGWRNEQFF.